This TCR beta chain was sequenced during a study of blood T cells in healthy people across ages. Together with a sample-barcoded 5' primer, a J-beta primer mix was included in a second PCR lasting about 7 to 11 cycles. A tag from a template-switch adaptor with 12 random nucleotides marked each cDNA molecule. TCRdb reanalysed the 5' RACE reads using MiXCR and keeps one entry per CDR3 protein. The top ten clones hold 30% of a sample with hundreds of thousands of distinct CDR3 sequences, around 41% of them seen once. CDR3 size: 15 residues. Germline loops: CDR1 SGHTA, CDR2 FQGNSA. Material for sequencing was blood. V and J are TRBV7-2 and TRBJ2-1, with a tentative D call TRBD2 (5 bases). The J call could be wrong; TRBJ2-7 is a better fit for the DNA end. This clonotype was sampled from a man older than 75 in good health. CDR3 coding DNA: TGTGCCAGCAGCTTAGAACTAGTGACCTACAATGAGCAGTACTTC. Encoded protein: CASSLELVTYNEQYF.